This TCR beta chain originates from a study of blood T cells in healthy people across ages. The germline CDR1 and CDR2 sequences are SGHVS and FQNEAQ. Germline trimming cut 0 bases from V and 6 bases from J; bases unmatched to any gene: 7. The CDR3 has 15 residues. A second PCR, run for about 7 to 11 cycles, used a sample-barcoded 5' primer plus a J-beta primer mix. Carrying 12 random nucleotides, a template-switch adaptor labeled each individual cDNA molecule. Each CDR3 protein gets one entry after TCRdb re-called the 5' RACE reads with MiXCR. Seen here are over 950,000 distinct CDR3 sequences, roughly two fifths observed once, and the top ten hold less than 15%. This clonotype was found a few times.

The receptor was isolated from a man between 18 and 35 years old in good health. The V and J genes are TRBV7-8 and TRBJ2-7, with 8 bases matching TRBD1. Input material: blood. The DNA of the CDR3 is TGTGCCAGCAGCTTAGCTAGGACAGGGATCGCCGAGCAGTACTTC. Amino acids: CASSLARTGIAEQYF.